This T cell receptor beta chain was identified during a study of cytomegalovirus exposure and HLA in healthy donors. The overall study: Inside one of the first data releases sat some 85 million unique TCRs taken from HLA-typed donors. Whole-study findings and limits: Only CMV serostatus was available as immune exposure information. The study recorded over 150 TCR beta chains that were cytomegalovirus-associated. In vitro testing confirmed a few CMV-associated chains as specific for CMV antigens.

As to this clone: What it binds is unknown. The same CDR3 can be traced to other DNA sequences in this sample.

PCR used 60 Vbeta primers and 13 Jbeta primers. TCRdb keeps only in-frame clones here, not all; method: immunoSEQ multiplex PCR. This sample has roughly 100,000 clones, with over 70% found just once. The CDR3 is 14 amino acids. After removal of 6 bases from V and 0 bases from J, the junction contained 4 bases not matched to a gene. The germline V gene has CDR1 SNHLY and CDR2 FYNNEI. The receptor was isolated from a woman aged 35 to 49 in good health and CMV-seronegative. The sequenced material came from PBMCs. V usage is TRBV2 and J usage is TRBJ1-2; 7 positions match TRBD1. Written as DNA, the CDR3 is TGTGCCAGCAGCTCCCAGGGGGCTAACTATGGCTACACCTTC. Encoded protein: CASSSQGANYGYTF.